Below, 26 T cell receptor beta chains from the same sample are listed, as sequenced in a study of shared clonotypes between healthy human individuals. Some clones are missing from TCRdb's copy, which holds only in-frame ones; the method was immunoSEQ multiplex PCR. The table lists roughly 2 million clones, 85% to 95% of them singletons. The specimen sequenced was naive CD4+ T cells sorted from blood. Subset specified: CD45RA+ positively selected. The receptor source for this set is a man younger than 35 in good health.

This chain uses TRBV28 with TRBJ2-3; D is possibly TRBD1 or TRBD2 (6 bases each). Per the germline V gene, CDR1 is MDHEN and CDR2 is SYDVKM. This CDR3 region has 17 residues. The V gene lost 5 bases and the J gene lost 1 base, with 19 bases spanning the gap. This CDR3 reads CASSLRRSRGRTDTQYF. For the CDR3, the DNA is TGTGCCAGCAGTCTAAGGAGGAGTCGGGGGCGCACAGATACGCAGTATTTT.

This rearrangement joins TRBV7-2 to TRBJ2-2; 8 bases fit TRBD2. Per germline, CDR1 SGHTA and CDR2 FQGNSA. The CDR3 runs 15 residues. Trimming removed 5 bases from V and 4 bases from J; junction bases left unmatched: 6. The CDR3 is CASSGGLAITGELFF. DNA for the CDR3: TGTGCCAGCAGCGGCGGACTAGCAATCACCGGGGAGCTGTTTTTT.

This clone was seen once. V is TRBV4-3 and J is TRBJ2-7; TRBD2 aligns across 11 bases. J lost 2 bases, V lost 0 bases, and 12 bases had no gene match. Germline V gives CDR1 LGHNA, CDR2 YSLEER. CDR3 size: 19 residues. In nucleotides, the CDR3 is TGCGCCAGCAGCCAAGATTCGGGAACCGGACTAGCGGGCCCCTACGAGCAGTACTTC. Translated: CASSQDSGTGLAGPYEQYF.

This rearrangement joins TRBV7-2 to TRBJ2-5; D unresolved. With 5 bases removed from V and 0 bases from J, the gap between germline ends came to 7 bases. The germline V gene has CDR1 SGHTA and CDR2 FQGNSA. This CDR3 spans 13 amino acids. CDR3 DNA sequence: TGTGCCAGCAGCATCATGTACCAAGAGACCCAGTACTTC. This gives the protein CASSIMYQETQYF. The whole variable domain, remainder taken from reference TRBV7-2 and TRBJ2-5, is GAGVSQSPSNKVTEKGKDVELRCDPISGHTALYWYRQSLGQGLEFLIYFQGNSAPDKSGLPSDRFSAERTGGSVSTLTIQRTQQEDSAVYLCASSIMYQETQYFGPGTRLLVL.

The chain is built from TRBV4-2 and TRBJ1-3, with 7 bases that match TRBD1. Germline assignment: CDR1 LGHNA and CDR2 YNFKEQ. V shed 3 bases and J 0 bases; nucleotides not matched to a gene: 5. This CDR3 is built from 16 residues. For the CDR3, the DNA is TGTGCCAGCAGCCATTTTGGGGACAGCTCTGGAAACACCATATATTTT. Its translation is CASSHFGDSSGNTIYF.

This rearrangement joins TRBV5-1 to TRBJ1-1; no clear D gene. This CDR3 region has 13 residues. Looked up from germline, CDR1 is SGHRS and CDR2 is YFSETQ. V lost 4 bases to trimming and J lost 1 base, with 8 bases between them. The CDR3 is CASSGFGNTEAFF. For the CDR3, the DNA is TGCGCCAGCAGCGGCTTTGGGAACACTGAAGCTTTCTTT.

In its sample, this clone was seen once. The chain uses TRBV9 and TRBJ2-1; 10 bases are shared with TRBD2. With 0 bases clipped from V and 8 bases from J, the junction kept 8 bases outside the gene matches. Per germline, CDR1 SGDLS and CDR2 YYNGEE. There are 16 residues in the CDR3. The CDR3 here is CASSVAEAGGWDEQFF. In DNA, the CDR3 is TGTGCCAGCAGCGTAGCAGAAGCGGGAGGGTGGGATGAGCAGTTCTTC.

The chain carries TRBV9 and TRBJ1-6; D is ambiguous. From germline, CDR1 is SGDLS and CDR2 YYNGEE. Trimming stripped 2 bases from V and 10 bases from J, with 13 bases between. The length of the CDR3 is 14 residues. In DNA form, the CDR3 reads TGTGCCAGCAGCGTGTTGCGATTAGGGTCACCCCTCCACTTT. Translation gives CASSVLRLGSPLHF. The entire variable domain, with the rest obtained from reference TRBV9 and TRBJ1-6, is as follows: DSGVTQTPKHLITATGQRVTLRCSPRSGDLSVYWYQQSLDQGLQFLIQYYNGEERAKGNILERFSAQQFPDLHSELNLSSLELGDSALYFCASSVLRLGSPLHFGNGTRLTVT.

The chain combines TRBV10-3 with TRBJ2-7; 7 bases agree with TRBD2. Germline assignment: CDR1 ENHRY and CDR2 SYGVKD. This CDR3 spans 14 amino acids. Losses at the gene ends were 0 bases for V and 5 bases for J; bases not matched to a gene: 4. CDR3 nucleotide sequence: TGTGCCATCAGTGAGTCCGCGGGAGAGGACGAGCAGTACTTC. Encoded protein: CAISESAGEDEQYF.

The rearrangement joins TRBV18 to TRBJ1-3; 8 bases map to TRBD1. Looked up from germline, CDR1 is KGHSH and CDR2 is LQKENI. This CDR3 region has 15 residues. With V trimmed by 6 bases and J by 0 bases, 4 bases remained unmatched. DNA for the CDR3: TGTGCCAGCTCCCCGACAGGGGACTCTGGAAACACCATATATTTT. This gives the protein CASSPTGDSGNTIYF.

This chain connects TRBV4-3 to TRBJ2-1; 8 bases are shared with TRBD2. The V gene end was trimmed by 4 bases and the J gene end by 8 bases; junction bases not matched to a gene: 19. CDR3 length equals 18 residues. Germline V lookup: CDR1 LGHNA, CDR2 YSLEER. As DNA, the CDR3 is TGCGCCAGCAGCCGATGGGGCCCGGGACTAGATGGGGCTGATGAGCAGTTCTTC. Protein: CASSRWGPGLDGADEQFF.

CDR3 DNA sequence: TGTGCCAGCAGCCCGGCAGGGGTAAACTATGGCTACACCTTC. This codes for CASSPAGVNYGYTF. The genes are TRBV14 and TRBJ1-2, with a possible D match to TRBD1 (6 bases). CDR1 and CDR2 (germline): SGHDN, FVKESK. The CDR3 has 14 residues. V was cut by 4 bases and J by 2 bases, with 11 bases left in between. The full variable domain, in which reference TRBV14 and TRBJ1-2 provide the parts outside the CDR3, is EAGVTQFPSHSVIEKGQTVTLRCDPISGHDNLYWYRRVMGKEIKFLLHFVKESKQDESGMPNNRFLAERTGGTYSTLKVQPAELEDSGVYFCASSPAGVNYGYTFGSGTRLTVV.

The chain joins TRBV5-5 to TRBJ1-2; 12 bases line up with TRBD1. Germline loops: CDR1 SGHKS, CDR2 YYEKEE (reference sequence). The CDR3 loop spans 17 amino acids. Trimming at V came to 3 bases and at J to 4 bases, leaving 10 bases not matched to a gene. The CDR3 loop is CASSSFDRDRGLYGYTF. CDR3 DNA sequence: TGTGCCAGCAGCTCCTTCGATCGGGACAGGGGGCTCTATGGCTACACCTTC.

V and J are TRBV19 and TRBJ1-1, with a possible D match to TRBD1 (5 bases). V gave up 9 bases and J gave up 3 bases, with 17 bases separating them. Germline CDR1 and CDR2: LNHDA and SQIVND (reference sequence). CDR3 length: 14 amino acids. CDR3 bases: TGTGCCAGAGGACCAGGGTTGGGATACACTGAAGCTTTCTTT. This sequence encodes CARGPGLGYTEAFF.

The V gene is TRBV6-1, the J gene TRBJ1-5; 8 nucleotides match TRBD1. Germline V CDR1 and CDR2: MNHNS, SASEGT. V gave up 7 bases and J gave up 3 bases; unmatched junction bases: 8. The CDR3 loop spans 15 amino acids. CDR3 residues: CASTFGDRLNQPQHF. CDR3 coding DNA: TGTGCCAGCACTTTTGGGGACAGGCTCAATCAGCCCCAGCATTTT.

The chain has TRBV5-6 and TRBJ1-2; D might be TRBD1 (5 bases). The CDR3 runs to 13 residues. CDR1 is SGHDT and CDR2 is YYEEEE in the germline V gene. Trimming shortened V by 0 bases and J by 8 bases, and 11 bases separated the two germline ends. Written as DNA, the CDR3 is TGTGCCAGCAGCTTGGCTTCGGGGGTCGGCTACACCTTC. It translates to CASSLASGVGYTF.

The count of this clone is one. CDR3 sequence: CAIRELAVWNEQFF. The CDR3 coding sequence is TGTGCCATCAGGGAACTAGCGGTATGGAATGAGCAGTTCTTC. The chain employs TRBV10-3 and TRBJ2-1, with 8 bases identical to TRBD2. Germline lookup yields CDR1 ENHRY and CDR2 SYGVKD. CDR3 length equals 14 residues. V lost 6 bases, J lost 7 bases, and 8 bases stayed unmatched.

J is TRBJ2-1 and V is TRBV18; D may be TRBD1 or TRBD2 (5 bases each). The germline V gene has CDR1 KGHSH and CDR2 LQKENI. The CDR3 contains 16 residues. Deletions cut 0 bases from V and 5 bases from J, with 14 bases between. The CDR3 nucleotides read TGTGCCAGCTCACCACCGGGGACGTATGGGCACAATGAGCAGTTCTTC. This encodes CASSPPGTYGHNEQFF.

This chain connects TRBV18 to TRBJ2-1, with D hard to call. Trimming stripped 0 bases from V and 5 bases from J, with 5 bases between. The CDR3 runs 13 residues. The germline V gene encodes CDR1 KGHSH and CDR2 LQKENI. The CDR3 protein is CASSPPGHNEQFF. The CDR3 DNA reads TGTGCCAGCTCACCACCAGGACACAATGAGCAGTTCTTC.

CDR3 protein: CASSQKPGSNTGELFF. The CDR3 DNA reads as TGCGCCAGCAGCCAGAAGCCAGGGTCGAACACCGGGGAGCTGTTTTTT. The V gene is TRBV4-1, the J gene TRBJ2-2; TRBD1 might be the D (5 bases). Germline V CDR1 and CDR2: MGHRA, YSYEKL. V lost 3 bases to trimming and J lost 0 bases, with 11 bases between them. The CDR3 has 16 amino acids.

The chain links TRBV6-1 to TRBJ2-7, with a possible D match to TRBD1 (5 bases). Per germline, CDR1 MNHNS and CDR2 SASEGT. The length of the CDR3 is 14 residues. The ends were cut back, 2 bases at V and 3 bases at J, with 11 bases in the middle. The CDR3 spells CASSERSGLYEQYF. Here the CDR3 DNA reads TGTGCCAGCAGTGAACGCTCAGGGCTCTACGAGCAGTACTTC.

The chain carries TRBV5-6 and TRBJ1-1; 7 nucleotides align to TRBD1. Germline V gene sequence: CDR1 SGHDT, CDR2 YYEEEE. The CDR3 is 16 amino acids. The trim removed 1 base at V and 1 base at J, leaving 7 bases unmatched. The CDR3 spells CASSLRGRFTNTEAFF. The CDR3 DNA reads as TGTGCCAGCAGCTTGAGGGGGCGCTTCACGAACACTGAAGCTTTCTTT.

The genes are TRBV11-2 and TRBJ2-5, with D perhaps assigned TRBD1 or TRBD2 (6 bases each). The germline V gene encodes CDR1 SGHAT and CDR2 FQNNGV. This CDR3 is 16 amino acids long. Trimming stripped 0 bases from V and 4 bases from J, with 15 bases between. The DNA for the CDR3 is TGTGCCAGCAGCTTAGATCTTCCGGGGGCAAGAGAGACCCAGTACTTC. It is translated as CASSLDLPGARETQYF.

With respect to this clone: A much larger clone differs by one base, so this may be a read error. Within the sample, other DNA sequences also encode this same CDR3. The V call is TRBV30, the J call TRBJ2-2; unclear D gene. The V gene's germline CDR1 is GTSNPN and CDR2 SVGIG (reference sequence). CDR3 length: 12 amino acids. V lost 1 base, J lost 1 base, and 1 base lay in between. This CDR3 is CAWSGNTGELFF. The CDR3 DNA reads as TGTGCCTGGAGTGGGAACACCGGGGAGCTGTTTTTT.

V is TRBV28 and J is TRBJ2-7; the match to TRBD1 covers 8 bases. CDR3 length equals 16 residues. Looked up from germline, CDR1 is MDHEN and CDR2 is SYDVKM. The V segment lost 3 bases and the J segment 6 bases; nucleotides outside the gene matches: 13. The CDR3 DNA reads as TGTGCCAGCAGTTTGGCCCCCGGGACAGGAAGGGGCGAGCAGTACTTC. Its translation: CASSLAPGTGRGEQYF.

The chain links TRBV5-1 to TRBJ2-7; D unclear. The CDR3 sequence is 14 residues long. In germline, CDR1 is SGHRS, CDR2 YFSETQ. Trimming took 4 bases from V and 3 from J, leaving 14 bases between them. In nucleotides, the CDR3 is TGCGCCAGCAGCCTGGATCGAATAAACTACGAGCAGTACTTC. It encodes CASSLDRINYEQYF.